What follows describes a single T cell receptor beta chain. The data originate from a study of blood T cell repertoires in COVID-19. Study at large: Samples of COVID-19 (acute and convalescent) were obtained from the United States, Italy and Spain.

The V gene end was trimmed by 11 bases and the J gene end by 2 bases; junction bases not matched to a gene: 12. The CDR3 runs 15 residues. Looked up from germline, CDR1 is WNHNN and CDR2 is SYGVQD (reference sequence). Ages ranged from roughly 18 to 100 years, with residence in 20 to 30 US areas. Within 2 weeks of study entry, exposed participants had contacted a PCR-confirmed or clinician-diagnosed COVID-19 case. Per the study methods: Estimation of nucleated cell counts relied on the amplification of reference gene primers. TCRdb's copy holds only in-frame clones and misses some; the assay was immunoSEQ multiplex PCR. The V and J calls and clone size are taken from that table; D and trimming were inferred from the DNA. The sample has 200,000 to 250,000 clones, almost 90% seen once.

This chain links TRBV10-1 with TRBJ2-3; 8 bases align to TRBD2. Material: PBMCs or T cells enriched from blood (not recorded which). This TCR was recovered from a man aged 30 to 39 who had been exposed to COVID-19. CDR3 coding DNA: TGCGCCTTCCCCCGGCGGGGGGACCTCACAGATACGCAGTATTTT. This encodes CAFPRRGDLTDTQYF.